This T cell receptor (beta chain) was found in a study of cytomegalovirus exposure and HLA in healthy donors. Amplification used 60 Vbeta primers and 13 Jbeta primers. Only in-frame clones appear in the TCRdb table, and some are missing; sequencing was by immunoSEQ multiplex PCR. The data show some 40,000 clones, roughly 81% seen once. Sequencing was performed on PBMCs. This receptor was identified in a man aged 30-40 years in good health and CMV-seronegative.

The DNA of the CDR3 is TGTGCCAGCAGTAGCGGGGGGGCCAATGAGCAGTTCTTC. It encodes CASSSGGANEQFF. V usage is TRBV6-4 and J usage is TRBJ2-1; TRBD2 agrees at 10 bases. Germline CDR1 MRHNA, CDR2 SNTAGT. The CDR3 runs 13 residues. V lost 5 bases, J lost 6 bases, and 1 base stayed unmatched.